This T cell receptor (beta chain) was found in a study of blood T cell repertoires in COVID-19. Study at large: Sources were T cells, B-cell-depleted T cells, or PBMCs; the material itself was cDNA or gDNA.

TCRdb's copy holds only in-frame clones and misses some; the assay was immunoSEQ multiplex PCR. The sample lists a few hundred thousand clones, about 89% seen once, with 4.1% in the top ten. The CDR3 is 15 residues long. Germline-derived CDR1 and CDR2 are SSHAT and FNYEAQ (reference sequence). Recruitment covered about two dozen US areas and drew participants whose ages spanned roughly 18 to 100 years. Participant-reported clinical history was the basis for cohort assignment. Before being deemed recovered, Cohort 3 donors had two negative PCRs, clearance, or symptom resolution. For this clone: Sequence at one end of the junction differs from germline and may be a read error.

Sequencing input: PBMCs or T cells enriched from blood (not recorded which). The chain recombines TRBV7-7 with TRBJ2-3, with 8 bases matching TRBD1. The clonotype originates from a woman in her twenties or thirties who had recovered from COVID-19. CDR3: CASSPAGGLTDTQYF. CDR3 DNA: TGTGCTAGCAGCCCAGCAGGGGGCTTGACAGATACGCAGTATTTT.